The TCR beta chain described here comes from a study of blood T cell repertoires in COVID-19. Study-wide context: Acute and convalescent COVID-19 samples came from the United States, Italy and Spain. The cDNA or gDNA used as material had been derived from T cells, B-cell-depleted T cells, or PBMCs.

The CDR3 contains 15 residues. Germline V gives CDR1 SGHTA, CDR2 FQGNSA. J lost 0 bases, V lost 7 bases, and 7 bases had no gene match. Original analysis: Counts of nucleated cells, estimated from reference gene primer amplification, were obtained. The data were produced by immunoSEQ multiplex PCR, yet TCRdb's version contains in-frame clones alone and is incomplete. That table supplies the V and J calls and clone size; D and trimming were determined from the DNA. The table records tens of thousands of clones, 65% to 90% of them present only once. Specimen: peripheral blood. The rearrangement links TRBV7-2 to TRBJ2-3; 7 positions match TRBD2. The receptor was derived from a man in his sixties with acute or convalescent COVID-19. The CDR3 loop is CASTTKRGSTDTQYF. As DNA, the CDR3 is TGTGCCAGCACCACAAAGCGGGGCAGCACAGATACGCAGTATTTT.